Shown below are 21 T cell receptor beta chains from a single sample sequenced in a study of blood T cells in healthy people across ages (dated by TCRdb to 2014 to 2015). Receptor amplification or capture employed 5' RACE. For sequencing, an Illumina HiSeq 2500 was employed. A second 7 to 11 cycle PCR used a sample-barcoded 5' primer and a J-beta primer mix. The public reads were reprocessed in TCRdb via fastp at Q25 and MiXCR, keeping in-frame beta chains. Merged by CDR3 protein, the rows form single entries marked with the most common genes and DNA. The sample data list 550,000 to 750,000 distinct CDR3 sequences, and 20% to 25% of these were observed just once. The top ten clones comprise roughly 3.6% of the sample. The sample was blood. The receptors stem from a man between 65 and 80 years old in good health.

In this sample, this clonotype turned up a few times. The chain uses TRBV20-1 and TRBJ2-3; TRBD1 agrees at 7 bases. The germline V gene encodes CDR1 DFQATT and CDR2 SNEGSKA (reference sequence). CDR3 length equals 14 residues. After removal of 5 bases from V and 1 base from J, the junction contained 6 bases not matched to a gene. The CDR3 sequence: CSALTGMGTDTQYF. CDR3 coding DNA: TGCAGTGCTCTGACAGGGATGGGCACAGATACGCAGTATTTT.

The chain recombines TRBV7-2 with TRBJ2-5; D call uncertain. The J call may be in error: the DNA end matches TRBJ2-7 better. The CDR3 sequence is 13 residues long. Germline assignment: CDR1 SGHTA and CDR2 FQGNSA. CDR3 in DNA: TGTGCCAGCAGCCAAACACCCTCCTACGAGCAGTACTTC. It codes for CASSQTPSYEQYF.

V usage is TRBV7-9 and J usage is TRBJ2-5, with 9 bases identical to TRBD2. The DNA end favors TRBJ2-1, so the J call may be wrong. CDR1 is SEHNR and CDR2 is FQNEAQ in the germline V gene (reference sequence). The CDR3 covers 15 residues. The CDR3 sequence is CASSFLAGLGDEQFF. The CDR3 DNA follows: TGTGCCAGCAGCTTCCTAGCGGGATTAGGCGATGAGCAGTTCTTC.

This clonotype has more than one count but fewer than ten. This sequence joins TRBV4-1 and TRBJ1-4, with TRBD1 matching over 12 bases. This CDR3 has 16 amino acids. With V trimmed by 3 bases and J by 10 bases, 9 bases remained unmatched. CDR1 and CDR2 from the germline V gene are MGHRA and YSYEKL. The CDR3 coding sequence is TGCGCCAGCAGCCAGGCGGGACAGGGGGCGACGCGAAAACTGTTTTTT. It encodes CASSQAGQGATRKLFF.

This clonotype showed up many times. This rearrangement joins TRBV7-2 to TRBJ2-1; D is ambiguous. V lost 5 bases, J lost 7 bases, and 15 bases lay in between. CDR1 SGHTA and CDR2 FQGNSA come from the germline V gene. The CDR3 has 14 residues. The CDR3 sequence is CASSPPLGTNEQFF. Here the CDR3 DNA reads TGTGCCAGCAGCCCACCCTTGGGAACTAATGAGCAGTTCTTC.

This chain links TRBV29-1 with TRBJ2-2, with D unresolved. The CDR3 runs to 11 residues. Looked up from germline, CDR1 is SQVTM and CDR2 is ANQGSEA. V shed 7 bases and J shed 5 bases, with 8 bases lying between them. CDR3 nucleotides: TGCAGCGCCGGAAATACCGGGGAGCTGTTTTTT. This codes for CSAGNTGELFF.

V usage is TRBV19 and J usage is TRBJ2-2; D not certain. V lost 3 bases to trimming and J lost 4 bases, with 9 bases between them. This CDR3 contains 14 residues. Per the germline V gene, CDR1 is LNHDA and CDR2 is SQIVND (reference sequence). The CDR3 loop is CASSISSSTGELFF. The CDR3 DNA reads TGTGCCAGTAGTATCTCCAGTTCCACCGGGGAGCTGTTTTTT.

Concerning this clonotype itself: The germline gene is not matched at one end of the junction; a read error may be the cause. The chain employs TRBV20-1 and TRBJ2-1, with D perhaps TRBD2 (6 bases). CDR1 is DFQATT and CDR2 is SNEGSKA in the germline V gene (reference sequence). The CDR3 totals 12 residues. This CDR3 reads CSARSLASLSLF. In DNA, the CDR3 is TGCAGTGCTAGATCCCTAGCGTCTCTATCGCTCTTC.

J is TRBJ2-7 and V is TRBV18, with D perhaps TRBD1 (6 bases). The germline V gene encodes CDR1 KGHSH and CDR2 LQKENI. CDR3 size: 17 residues. Trimming pared 2 bases from V and 7 bases from J, leaving 24 bases between. The CDR3 coding sequence is TGTGCCAGCTCACCAGGACAGAGGATTTCGTTGTTGTGGGAGCAGTACTTC. Its protein product is CASSPGQRISLLWEQYF.

This clonotype was seen a handful of times. This chain links TRBV7-2 with TRBJ2-3; 7 bases line up with TRBD2. The trim removed 5 bases at V and 5 bases at J, leaving 16 bases unmatched. CDR1 is SGHTA and CDR2 is FQGNSA in the germline V gene. The CDR3 extends over 17 amino acids. The CDR3 region is CASSPFGGGPTLDTQYF. DNA of the CDR3: TGTGCCAGCAGCCCTTTCGGGGGAGGGCCTACCCTAGATACGCAGTATTTT.

The gene calls are TRBV19 and TRBJ2-4; 9 bases are shared with TRBD1. This CDR3 has 16 residues. Germline V gives CDR1 LNHDA, CDR2 SQIVND (reference sequence). V shed 4 bases and J 6 bases; nucleotides not matched to a gene: 10. The CDR3 DNA follows: TGTGCCAGTAGTAGGGACAGGGCAACATCCTCAAACATTCAGTACTTC. It specifies CASSRDRATSSNIQYF.

The chain recombines TRBV20-1 with TRBJ1-1, with TRBD1 matching 8 bases. CDR1 and CDR2 from the germline V gene are DFQATT and SNEGSKA (reference sequence). The CDR3 spans 11 residues. This CDR3 is CSGQGDTEAFF. CDR3 nucleotides: TGCAGCGGACAGGGAGACACTGAAGCTTTCTTT.

This sequence joins TRBV7-9 and TRBJ2-6; no firm D call. V dropped 3 bases and J dropped 4 bases, with 10 bases sitting between them. Germline V CDR1 and CDR2: SEHNR, FQNEAQ (reference sequence). This CDR3 spans 15 amino acids. The CDR3 sequence is CASSLSESGANVLTF. CDR3 nucleotide sequence: TGTGCCAGCAGCTTGTCGGAGTCCGGGGCCAACGTCCTGACTTTC. Complete variable domain (other parts from reference TRBV7-9 and TRBJ2-6): DTGVSQNPRHKITKRGQNVTFRCDPISEHNRLYWYRQTLGQGPEFLTYFQNEAQLEKSRLLSDRFSAERPKGSFSTLEIQRTEQGDSAMYLCASSLSESGANVLTFGAGSRLTVL.

The J gene is TRBJ2-3, the V gene TRBV6-2 or TRBV6-3; D is ambiguous. Germline V gene sequence: CDR1 MNHEY, CDR2 SVGEGT. V lost 10 bases and J lost 10, with 18 bases in between. This CDR3 spans 12 amino acids. The CDR3 spells CATRTGKGAQYF. The CDR3 DNA follows: TGTGCCACCAGAACTGGGAAGGGTGCGCAGTATTTT.

This clonotype was seen repeatedly, ten times or more. The J gene is TRBJ2-5, the V gene TRBV11-2; D tentatively reads TRBD1 or TRBD2 (5 bases each). Germline loops: CDR1 SGHAT, CDR2 FQNNGV. Trimming left V 1 base short and J 1 base short, with 10 bases between. The CDR3 runs to 15 residues. The CDR3 nucleotides are TGTGCCAGCAGCTTAGGCCGGGACCGCCAAGAGACCCAGTACTTC. Residues: CASSLGRDRQETQYF.

This clonotype has only a few counts. This rearrangement joins TRBV20-1 to TRBJ2-2; 9 bases fit TRBD1. J gave up 5 bases and V 7 bases, and 2 bases lay outside the gene matches. The length of the CDR3 is 12 residues. Per germline, CDR1 DFQATT and CDR2 SNEGSKA (reference sequence). The CDR3 DNA reads as TGCAGTGGGACAGGGGCTACCGGGGAGCTGTTTTTT. Its protein product is CSGTGATGELFF.

This clonotype was picked up a small number of times. The genes are TRBV7-8 and TRBJ1-3; 10 bases line up with TRBD1. The length of the CDR3 is 18 residues. Losses at the gene ends were 7 bases for V and 0 bases for J; bases not matched to a gene: 12. CDR1 and CDR2 from the germline V gene are SGHVS and FQNEAQ. The chain's CDR3 is CASTGTGVKGVSGNTIYF. CDR3 nucleotides: TGTGCCAGCACCGGGACAGGGGTAAAGGGTGTCTCTGGAAACACCATATATTTT.

This clonotype was picked up many times. The CDR3 coding sequence is TGTGCCAGCAGTTTAGGGGGGAGTAGTAAGTATGAGCAGTTCTTC. Protein: CASSLGGSSKYEQFF. V and J are TRBV27 and TRBJ2-1; D is possibly TRBD2 (6 bases). V dropped 2 bases and J dropped 8 bases, with 16 bases sitting between them. The germline V gene has CDR1 MNHEY and CDR2 SMNVEV (reference sequence). This CDR3 comprises 15 residues.

The chain carries TRBV5-1 and TRBJ2-1, with 8 bases matching TRBD2. Per the germline V gene, CDR1 is SGHRS and CDR2 is YFSETQ. J was trimmed by 8 bases and V by 5 bases; bases with no gene match: 6. There are 13 residues in the CDR3. The CDR3 nucleotides are TGCGCCAGCAGTCCCGGGGGGGCCGATGAGCAGTTCTTC. It is translated as CASSPGGADEQFF.

The genes are TRBV18 and TRBJ2-5, with D unresolved. V was clipped by 3 bases and J by 1 base, with 6 bases between them. This CDR3 has 13 residues. The V gene's germline CDR1 is KGHSH and CDR2 LQKENI. CDR3 in amino acids: CASSPKGQETQYF. The CDR3 DNA is TGTGCCAGCTCACCCAAGGGCCAAGAGACCCAGTACTTC.

In its sample, this clonotype was seen many times. The V gene is TRBV7-6, the J gene TRBJ2-3, with D unclear. This CDR3 is 17 amino acids long. Trimming took off 1 base at V and 2 bases at J, with 16 bases between the two ends. The germline V gene has CDR1 SGHVS and CDR2 FNYEAQ. DNA for the CDR3: TGTGCCAGCAGCTTAGAGGGCGTGGGGATTTACACAGATACGCAGTATTTT. This translates into CASSLEGVGIYTDTQYF.